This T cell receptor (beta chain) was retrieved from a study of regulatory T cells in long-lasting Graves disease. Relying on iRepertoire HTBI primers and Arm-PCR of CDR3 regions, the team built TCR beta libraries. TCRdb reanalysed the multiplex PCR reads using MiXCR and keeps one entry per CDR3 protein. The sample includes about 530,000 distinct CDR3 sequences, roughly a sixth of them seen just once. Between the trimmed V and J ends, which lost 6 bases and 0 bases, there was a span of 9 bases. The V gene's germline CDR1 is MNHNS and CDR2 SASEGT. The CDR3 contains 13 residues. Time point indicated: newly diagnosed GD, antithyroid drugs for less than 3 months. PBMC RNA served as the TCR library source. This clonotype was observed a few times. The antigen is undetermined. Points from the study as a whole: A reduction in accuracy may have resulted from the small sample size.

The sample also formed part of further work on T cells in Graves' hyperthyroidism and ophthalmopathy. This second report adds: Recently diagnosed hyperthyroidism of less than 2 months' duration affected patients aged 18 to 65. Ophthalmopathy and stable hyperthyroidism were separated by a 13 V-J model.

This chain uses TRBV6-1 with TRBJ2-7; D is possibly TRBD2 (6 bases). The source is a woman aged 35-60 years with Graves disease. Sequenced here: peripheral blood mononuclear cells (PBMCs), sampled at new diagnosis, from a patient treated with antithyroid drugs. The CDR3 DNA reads TGTGCCAGCAGCAGGGAGGTCTCCTACGAGCAGTACTTC. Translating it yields CASSREVSYEQYF.